The 22 T cell receptor beta chains reported below all come from one sample, sequenced in a study of shared clonotypes between healthy human individuals (dated by TCRdb to 2020 to 2021). Library creation used the immunoSEQ multiplex PCR assay. Held by TCRdb, this immuneACCESS table contains in-frame sequences only and omits some clones. Under half of the omission traces to an unresolved V gene where checked; the cause of the rest is unknown. In this sample the table shows about 2.4 million clones, approximately 90% of which occur a single time. Roughly 0.15% of the sample is held by the ten biggest clonotypes. What was sequenced was naive CD4+ T cells sorted from blood. The cell subset or site label for this specimen denotes: CD45RA+ positively selected. These TCRs come from a man between 18 and 29 years old in good health.

The V call is TRBV19, the J call TRBJ1-2, with 8 bases matching TRBD1. The CDR3 loop spans 14 amino acids. CDR1 LNHDA and CDR2 SQIVND come from the germline V gene (reference sequence). V shed 7 bases and J 2 bases; nucleotides not matched to a gene: 6. This CDR3 reads CASTPTGDNYGYTF. DNA of the CDR3: TGTGCCAGTACCCCGACAGGGGACAACTATGGCTACACCTTC.

The chain combines TRBV6-6 with TRBJ1-5; 7 positions agree with TRBD1. Trimming cost V 7 bases and J 3 bases; bases outside gene matches: 6. The germline V gene encodes CDR1 MNHNY and CDR2 SVGAGI (reference sequence). This CDR3 has 14 residues. The CDR3 nucleotides read TGTGCCAGCACTGACAGGGACAACAATCAGCCCCAGCATTTT. Its protein is CASTDRDNNQPQHF.

Points on this clone: Other nucleotide sequences in the sample specify the same CDR3. The chain is built from TRBV19 and TRBJ1-1; 7 bases are shared with TRBD1. The germline V gene has CDR1 LNHDA and CDR2 SQIVND (reference sequence). This CDR3 is built from 14 residues. V gave up 5 bases and J gave up 5 bases; unmatched junction bases: 8. The CDR3 DNA reads TGTGCCAGTAGTCTAAGACAGGGAGGAACTGAAGCTTTCTTT. As protein: CASSLRQGGTEAFF.

This clone was observed once. J is TRBJ1-3 and V is TRBV10-3; perhaps TRBD1 as D (5 bases). CDR3 length: 14 residues. The V end lost 7 bases, the J end lost 3 bases, and 13 bases lay between the germline ends. The germline V gene encodes CDR1 ENHRY and CDR2 SYGVKD. For the CDR3, the DNA is TGTGCCATCACAGGCCAGGGAGATGGAAACACCATATATTTT. It translates to CAITGQGDGNTIYF.

V usage is TRBV15 and J usage is TRBJ1-6, with D possibly TRBD1 on 5 matching bases. Germline V gene sequence: CDR1 LNHNV, CDR2 YYDKDF (reference sequence). This CDR3 has 19 residues. V was trimmed by 4 bases and J by 0 bases, leaving 19 bases between them. The chain's CDR3 is CATSKGRDGFSSYNSPLHF. In DNA form, the CDR3 reads TGTGCCACCAGCAAGGGCAGGGATGGGTTCAGCTCCTATAATTCACCCCTCCACTTT.

Comment on this clone: Other DNA sequences within the sample encode an identical CDR3. The chain carries TRBV6-5 and TRBJ1-6; the D gene is possibly TRBD1 (5 bases). CDR1 is MNHEY and CDR2 is SVGAGI in the germline V gene. The V end was cut by 6 bases, the J end by 7 bases, with 10 bases between. This CDR3 is built from 13 residues. This CDR3 is CASRRDSNSPLHF. The CDR3 DNA follows: TGTGCCAGCAGGCGGGACTCAAATTCACCCCTCCACTTT.

The chain has TRBV10-2 and TRBJ1-1; D unresolved. Between the trimmed V and J ends, which lost 5 bases and 0 bases, there was a span of 10 bases. Germline CDR1 reads WSHSY; CDR2 reads SAAADI. The CDR3 has 14 amino acids. The CDR3 sequence is CASSLGSVNTEAFF. In DNA form, the CDR3 reads TGCGCCAGCAGTTTAGGCAGTGTGAACACTGAAGCTTTCTTT.

CDR3 bases: TGTGCCACCAGCAGGGTCCTGGGCGGGGGGCCCGCCGAGCAGTACTTC. Encoded protein: CATSRVLGGGPAEQYF. This chain connects TRBV15 to TRBJ2-7, with TRBD2 matching 8 bases. J was trimmed by 6 bases and V by 3 bases; bases with no gene match: 13. Germline V CDR1 and CDR2: LNHNV, YYDKDF (reference sequence). The CDR3 loop spans 16 amino acids.

The J gene is TRBJ2-1, the V gene TRBV18; D is unresolved. Germline V gene data show CDR1 as KGHSH and CDR2 as LQKENI. Trimming removed 0 bases from V and 5 bases from J, with 11 bases in between. The CDR3 spans 15 residues. CDR3 DNA: TGTGCCAGCTCACCACCGGCGTTATTGAACAATGAGCAGTTCTTC. It specifies CASSPPALLNNEQFF.

The V call is TRBV6-4, the J call TRBJ2-5, with 9 bases identical to TRBD2. CDR3 size: 16 residues. CDR1 and CDR2 (germline): MRHNA, SNTAGT. V lost 4 bases and J lost 1; bases outside the gene matches: 7. The chain's CDR3 is CASSAARGGPQETQYF. The DNA for the CDR3 is TGTGCCAGCAGTGCAGCGCGGGGGGGCCCCCAAGAGACCCAGTACTTC.

V and J are TRBV7-2 and TRBJ2-3; 10 nucleotides agree with TRBD2. The germline V gene encodes CDR1 SGHTA and CDR2 FQGNSA. Losses at the gene ends were 1 base for V and 5 bases for J; bases not matched to a gene: 9. The CDR3 spans 17 residues. This CDR3 is CASSLVASGGGRDTQYF. The CDR3 nucleotides read TGTGCCAGCAGCTTAGTTGCTAGCGGGGGAGGTAGAGATACGCAGTATTTT.

This clone showed up just a few times. This sequence joins TRBV27 and TRBJ1-6, with 8 bases aligning to TRBD1. The ends lost 5 bases at V and 4 bases at J; junction bases unmatched: 10. The germline CDR1 and CDR2 sequences are MNHEY and SMNVEV (reference sequence). There are 17 residues in the CDR3. The CDR3 DNA follows: TGTGCCAGCAGTAGCTCGACAGGGGCAGGTTATAATTCACCCCTCCACTTT. Its translation is CASSSSTGAGYNSPLHF.

The chain couples TRBV14 to TRBJ1-6; tentative D call: TRBD1 (5 bases). Germline V lookup: CDR1 SGHDN, CDR2 FVKESK. The CDR3 is 13 amino acids. With 7 bases removed from V and 6 bases from J, the gap between germline ends came to 10 bases. The CDR3 loop reads CASNGQSNSPLHF. In DNA form, the CDR3 reads TGTGCCAGCAACGGACAATCTAATTCACCCCTCCACTTT.

This clone came up a few times. The chain links TRBV6-4 to TRBJ1-1; D is ambiguous. Trimming pared 5 bases from V and 0 bases from J, leaving 7 bases between. Germline lookup yields CDR1 MRHNA and CDR2 SNTAGT. CDR3 size: 13 residues. CDR3 residues: CASSRPLNTEAFF. In DNA form, the CDR3 reads TGTGCCAGCAGTAGGCCGTTGAACACTGAAGCTTTCTTT.

The chain links TRBV18 to TRBJ1-5; 9 nucleotides align to TRBD1. CDR3 length: 14 residues. Germline CDR1 and CDR2: KGHSH and LQKENI. Trimming cost V 4 bases and J 6 bases; bases outside gene matches: 4. CDR3 loop: CASSLSTGGQPQHF. CDR3 coding DNA: TGTGCCAGCTCACTTTCGACAGGGGGTCAGCCCCAGCATTTT.

The chain combines TRBV10-2 with TRBJ2-3; a weak D match, TRBD2 (5 bases). The germline CDR1 and CDR2 sequences are WSHSY and SAAADI. CDR3 length: 16 amino acids. With 4 bases removed from V and 2 bases from J, the gap between germline ends came to 16 bases. The CDR3: CASSASTSPATDTQYF. The CDR3 DNA reads as TGCGCCAGCAGTGCAAGTACTAGTCCAGCCACAGATACGCAGTATTTT.

This chain links TRBV23-1 with TRBJ1-3; no clear D. TRBV23-1 counts as an open reading frame of uncertain function. V was shortened by 8 bases and J by 4 bases, with 18 bases between the two germline ends. The CDR3 totals 15 residues. The CDR3 region is CASAPSRASGNTIYF. CDR3 DNA: TGCGCCAGCGCGCCTTCGAGGGCTTCAGGAAACACCATATATTTT.

To note about this clone: The sample contains more than one DNA sequence encoding this CDR3. This rearrangement joins TRBV19 to TRBJ2-1; D gene ambiguous. The CDR3 is 13 residues long. Trimming took 3 bases from V and 5 from J, leaving 8 bases between them. From germline, CDR1 is LNHDA and CDR2 SQIVND (reference sequence). CDR3 in amino acids: CASSMGTNNEQFF. The CDR3 nucleotides read TGTGCCAGTAGTATGGGAACGAACAATGAGCAGTTCTTC.

The chain links TRBV19 to TRBJ1-5; 8 bases match TRBD1. V lost 5 bases, J lost 2 bases, and 5 bases stayed unmatched. CDR3 size: 15 residues. CDR1 LNHDA and CDR2 SQIVND come from the germline V gene (reference sequence). CDR3 DNA sequence: TGTGCCAGTAGTGTACAACAGGGGGGCAATCAGCCCCAGCATTTT. Protein sequence: CASSVQQGGNQPQHF. Drawing the rest from reference TRBV19 and TRBJ1-5, the complete variable domain is DGGITQSPKYLFRKEGQNVTLSCEQNLNHDAMYWYRQDPGQGLRLIYYSQIVNDFQKGDIAEGYSVSREKKESFPLTVTSAQKNPTAFYLCASSVQQGGNQPQHFGDGTRLSIL.

This clone occurred once. This chain links TRBV19 with TRBJ2-4, with TRBD1 matching over 7 bases. There are 17 residues in the CDR3. The germline gives CDR1 LNHDA, CDR2 SQIVND (reference sequence). The V gene end was trimmed by 0 bases and the J gene end by 1 base; junction bases not matched to a gene: 6. In DNA, the CDR3 is TGTGCCAGTAGTATAGATTCCGGGACAGCGGCCAAAAACATTCAGTACTTC. Residues: CASSIDSGTAAKNIQYF.

This chain joins TRBV29-1 and TRBJ1-1; the D gene is possibly TRBD1 (6 bases). This CDR3 has 15 residues. The V gene's germline CDR1 is SQVTM and CDR2 ANQGSEA. V was pared by 1 base and J by 4 bases, with 16 bases between. The CDR3 region has the DNA TGCAGCGTTGAAGCATCGAGGGGGGTAAGCACTGAAGCTTTCTTT. Its protein is CSVEASRGVSTEAFF.

The chain combines TRBV5-4 with TRBJ2-5, with TRBD2 as a possible D gene (6 bases). There are 14 residues in the CDR3. The V and J ends lost 0 bases and 5 bases respectively, with 11 bases between them. Per the germline V gene, CDR1 is SGHNT and CDR2 is YYREEE (reference sequence). CDR3 nucleotides: TGTGCCAGCAGCTTGGAGGTGGGGGGTGAGACCCAGTACTTC. Protein: CASSLEVGGETQYF.